These 30 T cell receptor beta chains originate from one sample sequenced in a study of OX40 agonist ivuxolimab in advanced cancers. Sequenced by immunoSEQ multiplex PCR; TCRdb stores in-frame clones only, minus some. The sample yields about 96,000 clones, 84% seen once. The sample here was CD4+ or CD8+ T cells sorted from blood, taken in a trial of the OX40 agonist ivuxolimab. The receptor source for this set is an adult with an advanced solid tumor such as melanoma, head and neck, liver or kidney cancer.

V usage is TRBV7-8 and J usage is TRBJ2-2, with D possibly matching TRBD2 (6 bases). With 8 bases removed from V and 3 bases from J, the gap between germline ends came to 7 bases. Germline V gene sequence: CDR1 SGHVS, CDR2 FQNEAQ. The CDR3 is 12 amino acids. In DNA form, the CDR3 reads TGTGCCAGCGGGGACTACACCGGGGAGCTGTTTTTT. This gives the protein CASGDYTGELFF.

The V and J genes are TRBV30 and TRBJ1-2, with D maybe TRBD1 (5 bases). V lost 3 bases and J lost 2, with 13 bases in between. Germline V gene lookup returns CDR1 GTSNPN and CDR2 SVGIG (reference sequence). The CDR3 loop spans 14 amino acids. The CDR3 reads CAWSAGPSNYGYTF. In nucleotides, the CDR3 is TGTGCCTGGAGCGCGGGACCCAGCAACTATGGCTACACCTTC.

The chain recombines TRBV6-1 with TRBJ2-7; 10 bases fit TRBD2. CDR1 is MNHNS and CDR2 is SASEGT in the germline V gene. J was trimmed by 3 bases and V by 0 bases; bases with no gene match: 2. The CDR3 is 15 amino acids. The CDR3 is CASSEAAGGGYEQYF. The DNA for the CDR3 is TGTGCCAGCAGTGAAGCAGCGGGGGGGGGCTACGAGCAGTACTTC.

V and J are TRBV19 and TRBJ2-3, with 13 positions matching TRBD2. CDR3 length equals 16 residues. CDR1 and CDR2 (germline): LNHDA, SQIVND (reference sequence). The J segment lost 2 bases and the V segment lost 5 bases, leaving 4 bases of the junction unmatched. The CDR3 DNA reads as TGTGCCAGTAGTTGGGGGACTAGCGGGGACACAGATACGCAGTATTTT. This translates into CASSWGTSGDTDTQYF.

The chain joins TRBV9 to TRBJ1-1; possible D gene TRBD1, 5 bases. The CDR3 length is 13 residues. Trimming shortened V by 0 bases and J by 5 bases, and 8 bases separated the two germline ends. Germline V lookup: CDR1 SGDLS, CDR2 YYNGEE. The DNA for the CDR3 is TGTGCCAGCAGCGTAGGAGGGGAGACTGAAGCTTTCTTT. Protein product: CASSVGGETEAFF.

The gene calls are TRBV19 and TRBJ2-7; TRBD1 is a possible D gene (6 bases). CDR1 is LNHDA and CDR2 is SQIVND in the germline V gene (reference sequence). V was clipped by 0 bases and J by 2 bases, with 8 bases between them. This CDR3 has 14 amino acids. The CDR3 reads CASSIDKGAYEQYF. The CDR3 DNA is TGTGCCAGTAGTATAGATAAGGGGGCCTACGAGCAGTACTTC.

This clone was observed a single time. The chain has TRBV6-1 and TRBJ1-5; D is uncertain. Trimming shortened V by 1 base and J by 7 bases, and 11 bases separated the two germline ends. There are 14 residues in the CDR3. CDR1 and CDR2 (germline): MNHNS, SASEGT. CDR3 sequence: CASSEVSVRQPQHF. CDR3 DNA: TGTGCCAGCAGTGAAGTGAGCGTACGCCAGCCCCAGCATTTT.

This clone was seen more than once but under ten times. This chain connects TRBV7-6 to TRBJ2-5; 9 bases agree with TRBD2. The V gene's germline CDR1 is SGHVS and CDR2 FNYEAQ. The CDR3 consists of 19 residues. V was clipped by 2 bases and J by 2 bases; unmatched bases: 15. CDR3 sequence: CASSLMAGGHRPPQETQYF. The CDR3 nucleotides read TGTGCCAGCAGCTTAATGGCGGGAGGGCATCGTCCCCCACAAGAGACCCAGTACTTC.

The rearrangement links TRBV27 to TRBJ2-1; the D is unclear. CDR1 and CDR2 (germline): MNHEY, SMNVEV (reference sequence). Between the trimmed V and J ends, which lost 6 bases and 5 bases, there was a span of 11 bases. CDR3 length equals 13 residues. CDR3 sequence reads: CASRAPTHNEQFF. The CDR3 bases are TGTGCCAGCAGGGCCCCAACCCACAATGAGCAGTTCTTC.

The chain is built from TRBV25-1 and TRBJ2-1; no clear D. This CDR3 has 14 amino acids. Germline-derived CDR1 and CDR2 are MGHDK and SYGVNS. Trimming shortened V by 6 bases and J by 1 base, and 10 bases separated the two germline ends. The CDR3 loop is CASRRANSYNEQFF. The CDR3 nucleotides read TGTGCCAGCAGGAGAGCCAATTCCTACAATGAGCAGTTCTTC. The variable domain in full, with the rest retrieved from reference TRBV25-1 and TRBJ2-1, is EADIYQTPRYLVIGTGKKITLECSQTMGHDKMYWYQQDPGMELHLIHYSYGVNSTEKGDLSSESTVSRIRTEHFPLTLESARPSHTSQYLCASRRANSYNEQFFGPGTRLTVL.

The chain carries TRBV27 and TRBJ1-5, with 9 bases fitting TRBD1. V gave up 2 bases and J gave up 7 bases; unmatched junction bases: 3. This CDR3 contains 14 residues. Germline-derived CDR1 and CDR2 are MNHEY and SMNVEV (reference sequence). The DNA for the CDR3 is TGTGCCAGCAGTTTAGACAGGGGGGGCCAGCCCCAGCATTTT. Translating gives CASSLDRGGQPQHF.

The chain uses TRBV5-4 and TRBJ2-1; 9 nucleotides agree with TRBD2. Germline lookup yields CDR1 SGHNT and CDR2 YYREEE (reference sequence). With 4 bases clipped from V and 8 bases from J, the junction kept 7 bases outside the gene matches. The CDR3 runs to 14 residues. The CDR3 loop is CASSPRGGRHEQFF. The CDR3 bases are TGTGCCAGCAGCCCGCGGGGGGGCCGCCATGAGCAGTTCTTC. The entire variable domain, with the rest obtained from reference TRBV5-4 and TRBJ2-1, is as follows: ETGVTQSPTHLIKTRGQQVTLRCSSQSGHNTVSWYQQALGQGPQFIFQYYREEENGRGNFPPRFSGLQFPNYSSELNVNALELDDSALYLCASSPRGGRHEQFFGPGTRLTVL.

The rearrangement joins TRBV10-3 to TRBJ2-6, with 11 nucleotides matching TRBD2. This CDR3 has 14 amino acids. Germline V gives CDR1 ENHRY, CDR2 SYGVKD. The junction had 6 bases not matched to a gene; V was cut back by 5 bases and J by 12 bases. CDR3 nucleotide sequence: TGTGCCATCAGTACACTAGCGGGGGAATCCGTCCTGACTTTC. This translates into CAISTLAGESVLTF.

The V gene is TRBV7-9, the J gene TRBJ2-3; D call uncertain. The V end was cut by 1 base, the J end by 0 bases, with 5 bases between. Germline V gene data show CDR1 as SEHNR and CDR2 as FQNEAQ (reference sequence). This CDR3 region has 14 residues. CDR3: CASSLDPSTDTQYF. For the CDR3, the DNA is TGTGCCAGCAGCTTAGATCCGAGCACAGATACGCAGTATTTT.

CDR3 in DNA: TGTGCCAGCAGCCAGGAGGTCAACTATGGCTACACCTTC. Translation gives CASSQEVNYGYTF. V and J are TRBV11-2 and TRBJ1-2; D remains unclear. CDR3 length equals 13 residues. Germline assignment: CDR1 SGHAT and CDR2 FQNNGV. V shed 5 bases and J shed 2 bases, with 9 bases lying between them.

The chain employs TRBV7-9 and TRBJ2-1, with 7 positions matching TRBD1. This CDR3 is built from 18 residues. V dropped 3 bases and J dropped 0; count of bases not matched to a gene: 11. Germline values: CDR1 SEHNR, CDR2 FQNEAQ (reference sequence). For the CDR3, the DNA is TGTGCCAGCAGCTTCCCGGACAGGAGCCCAACCTCCTACAATGAGCAGTTCTTC. It yields the protein CASSFPDRSPTSYNEQFF.

This CDR3 is CASSQEERTEQFF. The CDR3 DNA sequence: TGCGCCAGCAGCCAAGAAGAGAGGACTGAGCAGTTCTTC. The chain couples TRBV4-1 to TRBJ2-1; D is unclear. The CDR3 sequence is 13 residues long. CDR1 and CDR2 (germline): MGHRA, YSYEKL. V lost 0 bases to trimming and J lost 9 bases, with 9 bases between them.

The gene calls are TRBV6-1 and TRBJ1-3; D might be TRBD1 (6 bases). Trimming cost V 1 base and J 0 bases, with 16 bases left between them. The germline V gene has CDR1 MNHNS and CDR2 SASEGT. This CDR3 is built from 18 residues. For the CDR3, the DNA is TGTGCCAGCAGTGAAGGATGGGGAGGGACACTCTCTGGAAACACCATATATTTT. The encoded protein is CASSEGWGGTLSGNTIYF.

The rearrangement uses TRBV7-2 and TRBJ2-7; 9 nucleotides match TRBD1. The CDR3 is 15 amino acids. Trimming removed 5 bases from V and 2 bases from J; junction bases left unmatched: 7. Germline lookup yields CDR1 SGHTA and CDR2 FQGNSA. CDR3 in amino acids: CASSPSRTGAYEQYF. CDR3 bases: TGTGCCAGCAGCCCGTCCCGGACAGGGGCCTACGAGCAGTACTTC. Using reference TRBV7-2 and TRBJ2-7 for the parts outside the CDR3, the full variable domain is GAGVSQSPSNKVTEKGKDVELRCDPISGHTALYWYRQSLGQGLEFLIYFQGNSAPDKSGLPSDRFSAERTGGSVSTLTIQRTQQEDSAVYLCASSPSRTGAYEQYFGPGTRLTVT.

The chain uses TRBV7-9 and TRBJ2-7; TRBD1 agrees at 10 bases. CDR1 and CDR2 from the germline V gene are SEHNR and FQNEAQ (reference sequence). CDR3 length equals 16 residues. Germline trimming cut 5 bases from V and 3 bases from J; bases unmatched to any gene: 10. As DNA, the CDR3 is TGTGCCAGCAGCGACTGGGGACAGGGGCTTGTCTACGAGCAGTACTTC. It is translated as CASSDWGQGLVYEQYF.

The genes are TRBV14 and TRBJ2-1, with D uncertain. Trimming shortened V by 3 bases and J by 4 bases, and 10 bases separated the two germline ends. This CDR3 has 14 amino acids. Germline V gene sequence: CDR1 SGHDN, CDR2 FVKESK. The CDR3 loop is CASSQTGFYNEQFF. CDR3 bases: TGTGCCAGCAGCCAGACTGGGTTTTACAATGAGCAGTTCTTC.

In nucleotides, the CDR3 is TGTGCCAGCAGCGTAGGGAACTCTGGAAACACCATATATTTT. Its translation is CASSVGNSGNTIYF. V is TRBV9 and J is TRBJ1-3; D remains ambiguous. The germline V and J ends were trimmed by 0 bases and 0 bases, with 4 bases remaining between them. Germline lookup yields CDR1 SGDLS and CDR2 YYNGEE. The CDR3 contains 14 residues.

The chain joins TRBV11-2 to TRBJ2-3; D unresolved. Looked up from germline, CDR1 is SGHAT and CDR2 is FQNNGV. CDR3 length: 12 amino acids. V lost 0 bases to trimming and J lost 3 bases, with 1 base between them. The CDR3 sequence is CASSLETDTQYF. CDR3 DNA: TGTGCCAGCAGCTTAGAAACAGATACGCAGTATTTT.

This clone occurred once. The chain joins TRBV7-2 to TRBJ2-1; TRBD2 aligns across 7 bases. Trimming at V came to 7 bases and at J to 8 bases, leaving 2 bases not matched to a gene. CDR3 size: 11 residues. Germline CDR1 SGHTA, CDR2 FQGNSA. CDR3 in amino acids: CASTREDEQFF. The CDR3 DNA reads as TGTGCCAGCACCCGGGAGGATGAGCAGTTCTTC.

This chain links TRBV18 with TRBJ2-6; possibly TRBD1 or TRBD2 for D (5 bases each). This CDR3 has 15 amino acids. Germline V lookup: CDR1 KGHSH, CDR2 LQKENI. V gave up 6 bases and J gave up 4 bases, with 13 bases separating them. The CDR3, as DNA: TGTGCCAGCTCTGCGTTGGGGACCGGGGCCAACGTCCTGACTTTC. Its translation is CASSALGTGANVLTF.

The chain links TRBV5-6 to TRBJ2-7; 8 bases align to TRBD1. The CDR3 runs 17 residues. CDR1 is SGHDT, CDR2 YYEEEE, per germline. V lost 1 base to trimming and J lost 5 bases; unmatched junction nucleotides: 14. CDR3 bases: TGTGCCAGCAGCTTGCAGGGACAGGTCCTAAAGGGGGACGAGCAGTACTTC. Translation: CASSLQGQVLKGDEQYF.

This chain uses TRBV5-4 with TRBJ1-1; D unclear. V lost 0 bases to trimming and J lost 2 bases, with 8 bases between them. The CDR3 extends over 14 amino acids. The germline V gene has CDR1 SGHNT and CDR2 YYREEE (reference sequence). CDR3 in DNA: TGTGCCAGCAGCTTGGCCGGGGATAACACTGAAGCTTTCTTT. It translates to CASSLAGDNTEAFF.

The gene calls are TRBV5-6 and TRBJ2-7, with D perhaps being TRBD1 or TRBD2 (5 bases each). The V and J ends lost 5 bases and 6 bases respectively, with 12 bases between them. CDR3 length equals 12 residues. Germline assignment: CDR1 SGHDT and CDR2 YYEEEE. Written as DNA, the CDR3 is TGTGCCAGCAGTTTCATCGGGGCCGAGCAGTACTTC. Translating gives CASSFIGAEQYF.

The gene calls are TRBV7-9 and TRBJ2-7; D ambiguous. Germline CDR1 SEHNR, CDR2 FQNEAQ (reference sequence). The length of the CDR3 is 12 residues. V gave up 6 bases and J gave up 3 bases, with 9 bases separating them. The CDR3 protein is CASRRDDYEQYF. Here the CDR3 DNA reads TGTGCCAGCAGACGTGATGACTACGAGCAGTACTTC. The whole variable domain, remainder taken from reference TRBV7-9 and TRBJ2-7, is DTGVSQNPRHKITKRGQNVTFRCDPISEHNRLYWYRQTLGQGPEFLTYFQNEAQLEKSRLLSDRFSAERPKGSFSTLEIQRTEQGDSAMYLCASRRDDYEQYFGPGTRLTVT.

V gene TRBV7-9 combines with J gene TRBJ1-1; D gene uncertain. The CDR3 is made up of 12 amino acids. Trimming left V 5 bases short and J 7 bases short, with 11 bases between. Looked up from germline, CDR1 is SEHNR and CDR2 is FQNEAQ (reference sequence). CDR3 sequence: CASSMADLEAFF. CDR3 DNA: TGTGCCAGCAGCATGGCGGACCTTGAAGCTTTCTTT.